A selection of T cell receptor beta chains follows, all from one sample in a study of OX40 agonist ivuxolimab in advanced cancers. Sequenced by immunoSEQ multiplex PCR; TCRdb stores in-frame clones only, minus some. The data show almost 85,000 clones, roughly 89% seen once. The source material was CD4+ or CD8+ T cells sorted from blood, sampled in a trial of the OX40 agonist ivuxolimab. Source of these receptors: an adult with an advanced solid tumor such as melanoma, head and neck, liver or kidney cancer. The CDR3 runs from the conserved cysteine through the conserved F or W. A D gene is named only where the DNA matches it firmly. A clone size is listed for some rows: how often the clone was seen (once, few, many), or a class if it is expanded.

j_call,d_call,v_call,clone_size,cdr3_aa,cdr3_nt
TRBJ1-2,TRBD1,TRBV6-5,-,CASSGQAGYGYTF,TGTGCCAGCAGTGGACAGGCGGGCTATGGCTACACCTTC
TRBJ2-7,TRBD1,TRBV2,-,CASSQDRIRDEQYF,TGTGCCAGCAGTCAGGACAGGATAAGGGACGAGCAGTACTTC
TRBJ1-1,-,TRBV4-1,few,CASSQDSGGRTEAFF,TGCGCCAGCAGCCAAGATAGCGGGGGCCGCACTGAAGCTTTCTTT
TRBJ1-1,TRBD1,TRBV19,-,CASSDRGLGTNTEAFF,TGTGCCAGTAGTGACAGGGGGCTGGGGACGAACACTGAAGCTTTCTTT
TRBJ1-3,-,TRBV19,-,CASRRDRGLPHASGNTIYF,TGTGCCAGTAGAAGGGACCGCGGATTACCACACGCCTCTGGAAACACCATATATTTT
TRBJ1-4,TRBD1,TRBV5-1,once,CASSSKVRGQGANPAEKLFF,TGCGCCAGCAGCTCTAAGGTTCGTGGCCAGGGGGCCAACCCCGCTGAAAAACTGTTTTTT
TRBJ2-1,TRBD2,TRBV4-3,-,CASSQDWAYSGRRYNEQFF,TGCGCCAGCAGCCAAGATTGGGCCTACAGCGGGAGAAGGTACAATGAGCAGTTCTTC
TRBJ1-4,-,TRBV5-1,-,CASSLARGREKLFF,TGCGCCAGCAGCTTGGCCAGGGGTAGGGAAAAACTGTTTTTT
TRBJ2-7,TRBD2,TRBV7-2,-,CASSLPGGYEQYF,TGTGCCAGCAGCCTCCCGGGGGGGTACGAGCAGTACTTC
TRBJ2-2,-,TRBV5-1,-,CASSKDWNTGELFF,TGCGCCAGCAGCAAGGACTGGAACACCGGGGAGCTGTTTTTT
TRBJ2-1,TRBD2,TRBV6-1,-,CASSRAGGYNEQFF,TGTGCCAGCAGTCGAGCGGGGGGGTACAATGAGCAGTTCTTC
TRBJ1-4,TRBD1,TRBV14,-,CASSKKQGAGEKLFF,TGTGCCAGCAGCAAAAAACAGGGGGCTGGGGAAAAACTGTTTTTT
TRBJ2-7,-,TRBV5-1,-,CASSPYSGVDYEQYF,TGCGCCAGCAGCCCCTACTCGGGAGTTGACTACGAGCAGTACTTC
TRBJ1-1,-,TRBV28,-,CASILGRGTEAFF,TGTGCCAGCATTCTGGGGCGCGGCACTGAAGCTTTCTTT
TRBJ2-5,-,TRBV7-9,-,CASSAPEGGLATQYF,TGTGCCAGCAGCGCGCCCGAGGGGGGGCTGGCGACCCAGTACTTC
TRBJ1-5,-,TRBV11-3,-,CASSFRGGRRVKQPQHF,TGTGCCAGCAGCTTTCGAGGTGGCAGGAGAGTGAAACAGCCCCAGCATTTT
TRBJ1-1,TRBD1,TRBV5-4,-,CASSLDQGAAEAFF,TGTGCCAGCAGCTTGGACCAGGGGGCGGCCGAAGCTTTCTTT
TRBJ2-3,TRBD2,TRBV7-2,-,CASSEDIAGGSNTQYF,TGTGCCAGCAGCGAGGATATAGCGGGAGGGTCAAATACGCAGTATTTT
TRBJ2-1,TRBD2,TRBV15,-,CATSGVAGASPSYNEQFF,TGTGCCACCAGCGGGGTAGCGGGAGCGTCCCCCTCCTACAATGAGCAGTTCTTC
TRBJ2-1,-,TRBV6-6,once,CASSSPGRLYNEQFF,TGTGCCAGCAGTTCTCCCGGCAGGCTGTACAATGAGCAGTTCTTC
TRBJ1-6,-,TRBV7-9,-,CASSRSSYNSPLHF,TGTGCCAGCAGCAGGAGCTCCTATAATTCACCCCTCCACTTT
TRBJ2-7,-,TRBV7-7,-,CASSLGPVQYF,TGTGCTAGCAGCTTAGGGCCTGTGCAGTACTTC
TRBJ2-1,-,TRBV7-9,few,CASSLAGGPYNEQFF,TGTGCCAGCAGCTTAGCGGGCGGACCCTACAATGAGCAGTTCTTC
TRBJ2-3,-,TRBV15,-,CATRRGLADTQYF,TGTGCCACCAGGCGGGGCCTTGCAGATACGCAGTATTTT
TRBJ2-3,-,TRBV6-5,-,CASTQPGVADTQYF,TGTGCCAGCACTCAACCCGGGGTGGCAGATACGCAGTATTTT
TRBJ2-3,-,TRBV4-3,-,CASSQDQAVNGDTQYF,TGCGCCAGCAGCCAAGATCAAGCGGTTAACGGGGATACGCAGTATTTT
TRBJ2-1,TRBD2,TRBV11-2,-,CASRVAGGGEQFF,TGTGCCAGCAGGGTAGCGGGGGGCGGGGAGCAGTTCTTC
TRBJ1-5,-,TRBV7-2,once,CASSRLGGNQPQHF,TGTGCCAGCAGCCGACTCGGAGGCAATCAGCCCCAGCATTTT
TRBJ2-3,-,TRBV28,-,CASSSTDTQYF,TGTGCCAGCAGTTCCACAGATACGCAGTATTTT
TRBJ2-2,-,TRBV30,-,CAWEGGGTGELFF,TGTGCCTGGGAGGGGGGGGGAACCGGGGAGCTGTTTTTT
TRBJ2-3,-,TRBV7-3,-,CASSLIGALATTDTQYF,TGTGCCAGCAGCTTAATCGGGGCACTAGCCACCACAGATACGCAGTATTTT
TRBJ2-3,TRBD1,TRBV15,few,CATSPTGSSEDTQYF,TGTGCCACCAGTCCGACAGGGTCCTCTGAAGATACGCAGTATTTT
TRBJ2-6,TRBD1,TRBV10-3,-,CAIPRDSLSGANVLTF,TGTGCCATACCCCGGGACAGCCTATCTGGGGCCAACGTCCTGACTTTC
TRBJ2-7,-,TRBV10-3,-,CAISGGEGVYEQYF,TGTGCCATCAGTGGGGGAGAGGGGGTTTACGAGCAGTACTTC
TRBJ2-5,-,TRBV6-1,-,CASSEARSSSGTQYF,TGTGCCAGCAGTGAAGCCCGATCATCTAGTGGGACCCAGTACTTC
TRBJ2-5,-,TRBV10-3,-,CAISESWETQYF,TGTGCCATCAGTGAGTCGTGGGAGACCCAGTACTTC
TRBJ2-1,-,TRBV1,-,CTSSQVAAGADYNEQFF,-
TRBJ1-5,-,TRBV28,-,CASSLIGTTGGNQPQHF,TGTGCCAGCAGTTTAATCGGCACGACAGGAGGGAATCAGCCCCAGCATTTT
TRBJ2-2,-,TRBV29-1,-,CSVHNAGSYGELFF,TGCAGCGTCCACAACGCGGGGTCCTACGGGGAGCTGTTTTTT
TRBJ2-3,TRBD2,TRBV5-6,-,CASSRQGLADTQYF,TGTGCCAGCAGCCGTCAGGGACTAGCAGATACGCAGTATTTT